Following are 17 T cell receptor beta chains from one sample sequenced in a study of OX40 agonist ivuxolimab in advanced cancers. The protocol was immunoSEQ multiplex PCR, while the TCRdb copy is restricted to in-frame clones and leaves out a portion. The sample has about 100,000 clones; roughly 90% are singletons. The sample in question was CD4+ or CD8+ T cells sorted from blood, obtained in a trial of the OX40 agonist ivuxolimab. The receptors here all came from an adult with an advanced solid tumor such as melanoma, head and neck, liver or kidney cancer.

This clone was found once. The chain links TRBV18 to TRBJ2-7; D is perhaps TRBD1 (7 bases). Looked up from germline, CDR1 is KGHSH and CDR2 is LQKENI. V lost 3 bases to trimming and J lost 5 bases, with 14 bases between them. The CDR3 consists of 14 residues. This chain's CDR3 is CASSPETGRHEQYF. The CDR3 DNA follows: TGTGCCAGCTCACCGGAGACAGGGAGGCACGAGCAGTACTTC.

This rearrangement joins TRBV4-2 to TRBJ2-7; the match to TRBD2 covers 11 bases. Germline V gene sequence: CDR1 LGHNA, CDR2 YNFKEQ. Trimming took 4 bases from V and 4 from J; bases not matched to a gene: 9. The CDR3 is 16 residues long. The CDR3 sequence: CASSPLAGGPVYEQYF. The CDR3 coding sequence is TGTGCCAGCAGCCCTTTAGCGGGGGGGCCTGTTTACGAGCAGTACTTC.

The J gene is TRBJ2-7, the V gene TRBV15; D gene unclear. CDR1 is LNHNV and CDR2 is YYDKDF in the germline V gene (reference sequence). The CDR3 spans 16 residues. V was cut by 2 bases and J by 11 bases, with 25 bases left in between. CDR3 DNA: TGTGCCACCAGCAGACACATCCCCACACTGTGGAAAAGGAAGTACTTC. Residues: CATSRHIPTLWKRKYF.

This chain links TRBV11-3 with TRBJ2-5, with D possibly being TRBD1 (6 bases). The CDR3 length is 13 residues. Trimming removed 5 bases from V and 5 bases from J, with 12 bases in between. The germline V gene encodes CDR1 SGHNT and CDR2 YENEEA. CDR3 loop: CASSVGGYETQYF. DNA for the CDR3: TGTGCCAGCAGCGTAGGGGGTTATGAGACCCAGTACTTC.

CDR3 region: CATSSSGPYNEQFF. The CDR3 nucleotides read TGTGCCACCAGCAGTTCGGGGCCCTACAATGAGCAGTTCTTC. The chain joins TRBV15 to TRBJ2-1; D possibly uses TRBD1 or TRBD2 (5 bases each). CDR3 size: 14 residues. V lost 3 bases and J lost 2, with 8 bases in between. CDR1 and CDR2 (germline): LNHNV, YYDKDF (reference sequence).

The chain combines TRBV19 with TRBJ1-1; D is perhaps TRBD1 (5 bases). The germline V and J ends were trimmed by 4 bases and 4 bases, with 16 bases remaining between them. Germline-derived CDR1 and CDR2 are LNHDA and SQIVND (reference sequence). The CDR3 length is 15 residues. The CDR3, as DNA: TGTGCCAGTAGTAGCTTGGGGGGATGGGGCACTGAAGCTTTCTTT. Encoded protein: CASSSLGGWGTEAFF. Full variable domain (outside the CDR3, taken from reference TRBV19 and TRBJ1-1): DGGITQSPKYLFRKEGQNVTLSCEQNLNHDAMYWYRQDPGQGLRLIYYSQIVNDFQKGDIAEGYSVSREKKESFPLTVTSAQKNPTAFYLCASSSLGGWGTEAFFGQGTRLTVV.

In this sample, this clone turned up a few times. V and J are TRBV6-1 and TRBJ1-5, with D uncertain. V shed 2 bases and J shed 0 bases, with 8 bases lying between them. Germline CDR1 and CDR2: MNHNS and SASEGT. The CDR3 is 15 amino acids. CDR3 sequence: CASSEIGGSNQPQHF. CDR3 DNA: TGTGCCAGCAGTGAAATTGGAGGTAGCAATCAGCCCCAGCATTTT.

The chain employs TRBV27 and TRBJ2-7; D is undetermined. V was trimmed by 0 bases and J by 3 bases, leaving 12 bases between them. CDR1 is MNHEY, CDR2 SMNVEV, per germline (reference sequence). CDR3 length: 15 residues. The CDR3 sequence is CASSLSIQAGYEQYF. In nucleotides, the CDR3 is TGTGCCAGCAGTTTATCAATCCAGGCCGGCTACGAGCAGTACTTC.

CDR3 DNA: TGTGCCAGCAGTCGAAGCGGACAGTACGAGCAGTACTTC. Translation gives CASSRSGQYEQYF. The chain recombines TRBV6-5 with TRBJ2-7; D is possibly TRBD1 (6 bases). CDR3 length: 13 residues. Trimming left V 5 bases short and J 4 bases short, with 12 bases between. Germline V gives CDR1 MNHEY, CDR2 SVGAGI.

The CDR3 sequence is CASSHLKGLAVKENTGELFF. As DNA, the CDR3 is TGTGCCAGCAGCCACCTCAAGGGACTAGCAGTAAAGGAGAACACCGGGGAGCTGTTTTTT. V and J are TRBV14 and TRBJ2-2, with 9 bases that match TRBD2. The V gene end was trimmed by 3 bases and the J gene end by 1 base; junction bases not matched to a gene: 15. Germline CDR1 is SGHDN and CDR2 is FVKESK. CDR3 length: 20 residues.

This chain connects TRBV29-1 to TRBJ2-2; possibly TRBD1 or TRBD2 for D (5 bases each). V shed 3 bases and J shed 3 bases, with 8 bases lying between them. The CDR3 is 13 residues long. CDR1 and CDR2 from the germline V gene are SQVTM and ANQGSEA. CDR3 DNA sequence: TGCAGCGTTGAGGGGGACCACACCGGGGAGCTGTTTTTT. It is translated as CSVEGDHTGELFF.

This chain's CDR3 is CASSHGTYTEAFF. The CDR3 nucleotides are TGCGCCAGCAGCCACGGGACCTACACTGAAGCTTTCTTT. The chain links TRBV5-1 to TRBJ1-1; weak D call: TRBD1 (5 bases). The CDR3 has 13 amino acids. The V gene lost 4 bases and the J gene lost 3 bases, with 10 bases spanning the gap. CDR1 is SGHRS and CDR2 is YFSETQ in the germline V gene.

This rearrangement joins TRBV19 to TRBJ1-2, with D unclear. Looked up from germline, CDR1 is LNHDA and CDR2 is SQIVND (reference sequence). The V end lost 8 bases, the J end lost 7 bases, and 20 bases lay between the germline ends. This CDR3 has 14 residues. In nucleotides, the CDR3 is TGTGCCAGTGTCAAATCCTCAGGATCGTCTGGCTACACCTTC. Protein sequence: CASVKSSGSSGYTF.

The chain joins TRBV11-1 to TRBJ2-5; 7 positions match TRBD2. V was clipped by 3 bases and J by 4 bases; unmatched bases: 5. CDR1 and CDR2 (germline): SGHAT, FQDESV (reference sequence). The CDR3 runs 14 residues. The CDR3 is CASSFGAGRETQYF. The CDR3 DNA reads TGTGCCAGCAGCTTCGGAGCGGGGAGAGAGACCCAGTACTTC.

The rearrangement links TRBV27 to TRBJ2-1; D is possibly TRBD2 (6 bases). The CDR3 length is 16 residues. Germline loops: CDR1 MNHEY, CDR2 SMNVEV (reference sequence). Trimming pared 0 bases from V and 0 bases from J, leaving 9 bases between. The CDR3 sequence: CASSLSRGVSYNEQFF. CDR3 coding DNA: TGTGCCAGCAGTTTATCGCGGGGCGTCTCCTACAATGAGCAGTTCTTC.

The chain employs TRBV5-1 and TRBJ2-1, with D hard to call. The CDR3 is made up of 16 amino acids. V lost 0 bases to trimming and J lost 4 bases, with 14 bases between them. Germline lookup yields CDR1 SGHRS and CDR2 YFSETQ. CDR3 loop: CASSLEARRRYNEQFF. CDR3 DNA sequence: TGCGCCAGCAGCTTGGAAGCCAGAAGAAGATACAATGAGCAGTTCTTC.

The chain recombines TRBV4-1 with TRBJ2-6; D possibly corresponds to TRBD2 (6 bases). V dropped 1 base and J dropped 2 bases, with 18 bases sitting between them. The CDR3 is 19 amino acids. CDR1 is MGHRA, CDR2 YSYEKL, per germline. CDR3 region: CASSQVWRGPNTGANVLTF. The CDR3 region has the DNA TGCGCCAGCAGCCAAGTTTGGAGGGGCCCCAACACTGGGGCCAACGTCCTGACTTTC.